This T cell receptor (beta chain) was sequenced during a study of blood T cells in healthy people across ages. Germline CDR1 reads SNHLY; CDR2 reads FYNNEI. V dropped 6 bases and J dropped 6 bases, with 14 bases sitting between them. This CDR3 has 13 amino acids. Through a sample-barcoded 5' primer and a J-beta primer mix, a second PCR was run for 7 to 11 cycles. TCRdb re-called the 5' RACE reads with MiXCR, one entry per CDR3 protein. The sample yields hundreds of thousands of distinct CDR3 sequences, about 42% seen once. Only a few counts were recorded for this clonotype. The specimen sequenced was blood. This clonotype was obtained from a man aged 55 to 70 in good health. The chain uses TRBV2 and TRBJ1-1; D not certain. This CDR3 reads CASRISVTSEAFF. The CDR3 region has the DNA TGTGCCAGCAGAATTTCAGTCACCTCTGAAGCTTTCTTT.